The 16 T cell receptor beta chains reported below all come from one sample, sequenced in a study of shared clonotypes between healthy human individuals. Profiled with immunoSEQ multiplex PCR; TCRdb holds only in-frame clones, not every one. This table holds approximately 2.1 million clones, more than 85% found once. The specimen was naive CD4+ T cells from PBMCs. Documented subset: CD45RA+ positively selected. Source of these receptors: a young man in good health. Some clones in this sample may be carry-over from other donors' samples.

CDR3 sequence: CATSRSGVATNEKLFF. DNA of the CDR3: TGTGCCACCAGCAGATCCGGGGTCGCAACTAATGAAAAACTGTTTTTT. V and J are TRBV15 and TRBJ1-4; D remains unclear. Trimming pared 2 bases from V and 0 bases from J, leaving 10 bases between. CDR3 length: 16 residues. Germline CDR1 reads LNHNV; CDR2 reads YYDKDF (reference sequence).

About this clone: The sample holds other DNA sequences that translate to the same CDR3. The rearrangement joins TRBV19 to TRBJ2-7; D uncertain. The CDR3 has 14 amino acids. Deletions cut 5 bases from V and 0 bases from J, with 11 bases between. Germline loops: CDR1 LNHDA, CDR2 SQIVND (reference sequence). Written as DNA, the CDR3 is TGTGCCAGTAGTCCTCCCGGATCCTCCTACGAGCAGTACTTC. It encodes CASSPPGSSYEQYF. The variable domain in full, completed from reference TRBV19 and TRBJ2-7, reads DGGITQSPKYLFRKEGQNVTLSCEQNLNHDAMYWYRQDPGQGLRLIYYSQIVNDFQKGDIAEGYSVSREKKESFPLTVTSAQKNPTAFYLCASSPPGSSYEQYFGPGTRLTVT.

This chain connects TRBV6-1 to TRBJ2-7, with D perhaps TRBD2 (6 bases). Trimming stripped 4 bases from V and 5 bases from J, with 21 bases between. CDR1 and CDR2 from the germline V gene are MNHNS and SASEGT. CDR3 length: 16 amino acids. This CDR3 reads CASSGWSGSGGDEQYF. The DNA of the CDR3 is TGTGCCAGCAGTGGTTGGAGCGGGTCGGGTGGGGACGAGCAGTACTTC.

This chain links TRBV5-1 with TRBJ2-7; 7 nucleotides match TRBD2. The CDR3 is 16 residues long. Per the germline V gene, CDR1 is SGHRS and CDR2 is YFSETQ. J gave up 0 bases and V 0 bases, and 6 bases lay outside the gene matches. CDR3 in amino acids: CASSLGRGTSSYEQYF. CDR3 nucleotide sequence: TGCGCCAGCAGCTTGGGGCGGGGGACGAGCTCCTACGAGCAGTACTTC.

Here the CDR3 reads CASTQGGGQPQHF. The CDR3 DNA reads TGTGCCAGCACACAAGGAGGGGGTCAGCCCCAGCATTTT. The rearrangement links TRBV6-5 to TRBJ1-5; the D gene is possibly TRBD1 (6 bases). Germline assignment: CDR1 MNHEY and CDR2 SVGAGI. This CDR3 comprises 13 residues. Trimming left V 7 bases short and J 6 bases short, with 13 bases between.

The V and J genes are TRBV10-3 and TRBJ2-7; D is perhaps TRBD1 (5 bases). V lost 10 bases and J 2 bases, leaving 18 bases between the germline ends. This CDR3 is 14 amino acids long. Germline CDR1 ENHRY, CDR2 SYGVKD. The CDR3 spells CATLSSTDTYEQYF. The CDR3 DNA reads TGTGCCACCCTGTCGTCGACGGACACCTACGAGCAGTACTTC.

The chain carries TRBV25-1 and TRBJ2-1; D not certain. CDR3 length: 15 residues. V was clipped by 4 bases and J by 0 bases, with 10 bases between them. Germline V gives CDR1 MGHDK, CDR2 SYGVNS. In nucleotides, the CDR3 is TGTGCCAGCAGTGTCATTACCAGCTCCTACAATGAGCAGTTCTTC. The encoded protein is CASSVITSSYNEQFF.

J is TRBJ2-3 and V is TRBV5-4, with TRBD1 identical over 9 bases. Looked up from germline, CDR1 is SGHNT and CDR2 is YYREEE (reference sequence). V gave up 0 bases and J gave up 5 bases; unmatched junction bases: 4. The CDR3 has 15 residues. Here the CDR3 reads CASSLVGQGQDTQYF. The CDR3, as DNA: TGTGCCAGCAGCTTGGTGGGACAGGGACAAGATACGCAGTATTTT. The variable domain in full, completed from reference TRBV5-4 and TRBJ2-3, reads ETGVTQSPTHLIKTRGQQVTLRCSSQSGHNTVSWYQQALGQGPQFIFQYYREEENGRGNFPPRFSGLQFPNYSSELNVNALELDDSALYLCASSLVGQGQDTQYFGPGTRLTVL.

J is TRBJ2-1 and V is TRBV6-5; the D gene could be TRBD1 or TRBD2 (5 bases each). Trimming took off 6 bases at V and 7 bases at J, with 16 bases between the two ends. The CDR3 extends over 14 amino acids. The germline V gene has CDR1 MNHEY and CDR2 SVGAGI. CDR3 sequence: CASSKWDRPNEQFF. The CDR3 nucleotides read TGTGCCAGCAGCAAGTGGGACCGCCCGAATGAGCAGTTCTTC.

The V and J genes are TRBV30 and TRBJ2-2; 7 bases are shared with TRBD1. CDR1 and CDR2 (germline): GTSNPN, SVGIG (reference sequence). Losses at the gene ends were 5 bases for V and 1 base for J; bases not matched to a gene: 4. The CDR3 runs 14 residues. The CDR3 nucleotides read TGTGCCTGGGCCGGGACAGAGAACACCGGGGAGCTGTTTTTT. It translates to CAWAGTENTGELFF.

This clone was counted a few times. The chain joins TRBV5-1 to TRBJ1-1; a weak D match, TRBD1 (5 bases). Germline values: CDR1 SGHRS, CDR2 YFSETQ. Trimming left V 3 bases short and J 1 base short, with 16 bases between. The CDR3 covers 16 residues. The CDR3, as DNA: TGCGCCAGCAGCTGGGGGTCAGCGACCCCGAACACTGAAGCTTTCTTT. This codes for CASSWGSATPNTEAFF.

This chain connects TRBV30 to TRBJ2-4; possible D gene TRBD1, 5 bases. The CDR3 totals 12 residues. V was pared by 0 bases and J by 7 bases, with 7 bases between. Germline CDR1 is GTSNPN and CDR2 is SVGIG (reference sequence). This CDR3 is CAWSVGANIQYF. CDR3 nucleotides: TGTGCCTGGAGTGTAGGGGCTAACATTCAGTACTTC.

This clone has only one observation. The rearrangement links TRBV9 to TRBJ2-7; 7 bases are a match to TRBD1. The trim removed 5 bases at V and 2 bases at J, leaving 4 bases unmatched. CDR3 length: 13 residues. The germline CDR1 and CDR2 sequences are SGDLS and YYNGEE. The CDR3 here is CASSDRVTYEQYF. The CDR3 DNA reads TGTGCCAGCAGTGACAGGGTTACCTACGAGCAGTACTTC. The whole variable domain, remainder taken from reference TRBV9 and TRBJ2-7, is DSGVTQTPKHLITATGQRVTLRCSPRSGDLSVYWYQQSLDQGLQFLIQYYNGEERAKGNILERFSAQQFPDLHSELNLSSLELGDSALYFCASSDRVTYEQYFGPGTRLTVT.

The V and J genes are TRBV7-9 and TRBJ2-1; the match to TRBD1 covers 11 bases. The CDR3 is 15 amino acids. V shed 5 bases, J shed 3 bases, and the junction held 3 bases outside the gene matches. Germline CDR1 SEHNR, CDR2 FQNEAQ (reference sequence). The CDR3 bases are TGTGCCAGCAGCACCGGGACAGGGGGCTACAATGAGCAGTTCTTC. Protein sequence: CASSTGTGGYNEQFF. The entire variable domain, with the rest obtained from reference TRBV7-9 and TRBJ2-1, is as follows: DTGVSQNPRHKITKRGQNVTFRCDPISEHNRLYWYRQTLGQGPEFLTYFQNEAQLEKSRLLSDRFSAERPKGSFSTLEIQRTEQGDSAMYLCASSTGTGGYNEQFFGPGTRLTVL.

The V gene is TRBV28, the J gene TRBJ1-4; D unclear. The CDR3 runs 18 residues. V lost 5 bases and J 1 base, leaving 20 bases between the germline ends. Germline-derived CDR1 and CDR2 are MDHEN and SYDVKM. The CDR3 sequence is CASSPPAGRVITNEKLFF. Here the CDR3 DNA reads TGTGCCAGCAGTCCCCCTGCCGGACGGGTGATAACTAATGAAAAACTGTTTTTT.

This clone was counted a single time. J is TRBJ2-5 and V is TRBV18, with unresolved D. The germline V gene has CDR1 KGHSH and CDR2 LQKENI. The CDR3 contains 14 residues. Trimming took off 0 bases at V and 1 base at J, with 6 bases between the two ends. The CDR3 loop reads CASSPPATQETQYF. DNA for the CDR3: TGTGCCAGCTCACCACCGGCAACCCAAGAGACCCAGTACTTC.